These 30 T cell receptor beta chains were all obtained from the same sample, sequenced in a study of a mutant IDH1 vaccine in newly diagnosed glioma. Time point in this sample: week 5, during vaccination. It was 300 ug of mutant IDH1 20-mer peptide that made up each vaccine dose, given with topical imiquimod. Using immunoSEQ multiplex PCR, the repertoire was profiled, and TCRdb retains in-frame clones only, with some absent. The profile covers 30,000 to 45,000 clones, with about nine tenths appearing a single time and 2% to 3% taken by the ten largest. Their cognate antigens are unknown. This specimen consisted of PBMCs, obtained from a glioma patient whose treatment included an IDH1 peptide vaccine. Source of these receptors: a man in his fifties with glioma.

The J gene is TRBJ2-7, the V gene TRBV7-9; 7 bases map to TRBD1. Germline V gene data show CDR1 as SEHNR and CDR2 as FQNEAQ (reference sequence). CDR3 length: 12 residues. Germline trimming cut 5 bases from V and 5 bases from J; bases unmatched to any gene: 3. The CDR3 loop is CASSETGDEQYF. The CDR3 nucleotides are TGTGCCAGCAGCGAAACAGGGGACGAGCAGTACTTC.

CDR3 loop: CASSLGGRSSRNEQFF. DNA for the CDR3: TGTGCCAGCAGCTTAGGGGGGCGGAGTTCTCGCAATGAGCAGTTCTTC. The genes are TRBV11-2 and TRBJ2-1, with D possibly TRBD1 on 6 matching bases. Germline V gene sequence: CDR1 SGHAT, CDR2 FQNNGV. V dropped 1 base and J dropped 6 bases, with 16 bases sitting between them. This CDR3 is 16 amino acids long.

The chain employs TRBV4-1 and TRBJ2-5; D is tentatively TRBD1 or TRBD2 (6 bases each). The CDR3 loop spans 17 amino acids. Germline V lookup: CDR1 MGHRA, CDR2 YSYEKL. Trimming took off 4 bases at V and 4 bases at J, with 22 bases between the two ends. The CDR3, as DNA: TGCGCCAGCAGCCCAGGGGTCTACAGGGACTTGAGAGAGACCCAGTACTTC. This gives the protein CASSPGVYRDLRETQYF.

The J gene is TRBJ1-5, the V gene TRBV19; D gene unclear. The CDR3 is 16 amino acids. In germline, CDR1 is LNHDA, CDR2 SQIVND (reference sequence). V was clipped by 9 bases and J by 3 bases, with 21 bases between them. Here the CDR3 reads CASSPGKGLYNQPQHF. CDR3 coding DNA: TGTGCCAGCTCCCCCGGGAAAGGGTTATACAATCAGCCCCAGCATTTT.

The V gene is TRBV6-5, the J gene TRBJ1-1, with a possible D match to TRBD1 (6 bases). CDR3 length: 11 amino acids. From germline, CDR1 is MNHEY and CDR2 SVGAGI. V was trimmed by 5 bases and J by 9 bases, leaving 10 bases between them. CDR3 sequence (DNA): TGTGCCAGCAGTAGGACAGTCCAAGCTTTCTTT. Its translation: CASSRTVQAFF.

The rearrangement uses TRBV5-4 and TRBJ2-3; 11 nucleotides match TRBD2. The CDR3 covers 18 residues. V shed 1 base and J 3 bases; nucleotides not matched to a gene: 10. Germline-derived CDR1 and CDR2 are SGHNT and YYREEE (reference sequence). DNA for the CDR3: TGTGCCAGCAGCTTGTCTACTAGCGGGAGAAGTGGAACAGATACGCAGTATTTT. Translation gives CASSLSTSGRSGTDTQYF.

The genes are TRBV4-2 and TRBJ1-2, with D tentatively TRBD1 (5 bases). This CDR3 has 14 amino acids. Germline CDR1 is LGHNA and CDR2 is YNFKEQ. The germline V and J ends were trimmed by 1 base and 8 bases, with 14 bases remaining between them. Here the CDR3 reads CASSQGGGGKGYTF. The CDR3 region has the DNA TGTGCCAGCAGCCAAGGGGGCGGGGGGAAGGGCTACACCTTC.

The chain carries TRBV28 and TRBJ2-2, with D perhaps TRBD1 or TRBD2 (5 bases each). CDR1 and CDR2 from the germline V gene are MDHEN and SYDVKM. Trimming pared 7 bases from V and 2 bases from J, leaving 11 bases between. This CDR3 contains 14 residues. CDR3 nucleotides: TGTGCCAGCATTACGGGGCCTAACACCGGGGAGCTGTTTTTT. Amino acids: CASITGPNTGELFF.

This clone was detected once. The chain links TRBV29-1 to TRBJ1-5, with 8 bases aligning to TRBD1. Germline CDR1 and CDR2: SQVTM and ANQGSEA. The CDR3 runs to 12 residues. Unmatched junction bases numbered 4, after V lost 8 bases and J lost 4 bases. The CDR3 region is CSIRQGNQPQHF. The CDR3 DNA sequence: TGCAGCATCCGACAGGGGAATCAGCCCCAGCATTTT.

V gene TRBV5-1 combines with J gene TRBJ1-2, with D unclear. Deletions cut 0 bases from V and 1 base from J, with 10 bases between. This CDR3 is 15 amino acids long. The germline gives CDR1 SGHRS, CDR2 YFSETQ. CDR3 nucleotides: TGCGCCAGCAGCTTGGAACCGTTATTTAACTATGGCTACACCTTC. This sequence encodes CASSLEPLFNYGYTF.

The chain employs TRBV18 and TRBJ1-4; D perhaps matches TRBD1 (5 bases). This CDR3 has 14 residues. V lost 4 bases and J 6 bases, leaving 12 bases between the germline ends. Germline V gene lookup returns CDR1 KGHSH and CDR2 LQKENI. The CDR3 sequence: CASSRDGGYEKLFF. The CDR3 DNA reads as TGTGCCAGCTCACGGGACGGTGGGTATGAAAAACTGTTTTTT.

The gene calls are TRBV5-1 and TRBJ1-5; D ambiguous. There are 15 residues in the CDR3. Germline V CDR1 and CDR2: SGHRS, YFSETQ. V was shortened by 4 bases and J by 0 bases, with 11 bases between the two germline ends. The CDR3 DNA reads TGCGCCAGCAGCCGGGAAGGTCATAGCAATCAGCCCCAGCATTTT. Translated: CASSREGHSNQPQHF.

The chain joins TRBV28 to TRBJ2-5; 12 positions match TRBD1. CDR1 MDHEN and CDR2 SYDVKM come from the germline V gene. Trimming took 8 bases from V and 6 from J; bases not matched to a gene: 7. This CDR3 has 14 residues. The CDR3 bases are TGTGCCAGCTCCGGGACAGGGGGCCTAAAGACCCAGTACTTC. Its translation is CASSGTGGLKTQYF.

The chain has TRBV7-8 and TRBJ2-2, with no clear D. CDR1 is SGHVS, CDR2 FQNEAQ, per germline. Trimming took off 5 bases at V and 8 bases at J, with 9 bases between the two ends. The CDR3 consists of 12 residues. For the CDR3, the DNA is TGTGCCAGCAGCGTCCTCAAGGGGGAGCTGTTTTTT. As protein: CASSVLKGELFF.

This chain connects TRBV19 to TRBJ1-5; 7 bases are shared with TRBD1. The CDR3 is 14 residues long. CDR1 is LNHDA and CDR2 is SQIVND in the germline V gene (reference sequence). V was pared by 2 bases and J by 6 bases, with 4 bases of the junction left unmatched. The CDR3: CASSIWAGGQPQHF. CDR3 DNA sequence: TGTGCCAGTAGTATATGGGCAGGGGGTCAGCCCCAGCATTTT.

J is TRBJ1-2 and V is TRBV2; D unclear. CDR1 and CDR2 from the germline V gene are SNHLY and FYNNEI. This CDR3 spans 13 amino acids. V gave up 3 bases and J gave up 3 bases, with 8 bases separating them. The CDR3 loop reads CASSDRRDYGYTF. The DNA of the CDR3 is TGTGCCAGCAGTGACCGAAGAGACTATGGCTACACCTTC.

The V and J genes are TRBV4-2 and TRBJ2-2; D ambiguous. Germline V gives CDR1 LGHNA, CDR2 YNFKEQ. CDR3 length: 14 residues. V lost 7 bases to trimming and J lost 1 base, with 10 bases between them. CDR3 nucleotides: TGTGCCAGCATGACACCGGGGAACACCGGGGAGCTGTTTTTT. Encoded protein: CASMTPGNTGELFF.

The chain couples TRBV19 to TRBJ2-3; TRBD2 might be the D (5 bases). The CDR3 sequence is 12 residues long. Trimming pared 8 bases from V and 0 bases from J, leaving 6 bases between. The germline V gene encodes CDR1 LNHDA and CDR2 SQIVND (reference sequence). Here the CDR3 DNA reads TGTGCCAGTCGCGGGAGCACAGATACGCAGTATTTT. Translating gives CASRGSTDTQYF. Supplemented by reference TRBV19 and TRBJ2-3, the full variable domain reads DGGITQSPKYLFRKEGQNVTLSCEQNLNHDAMYWYRQDPGQGLRLIYYSQIVNDFQKGDIAEGYSVSREKKESFPLTVTSAQKNPTAFYLCASRGSTDTQYFGPGTRLTVL.

The chain uses TRBV27 and TRBJ2-1; the D is unclear. V lost 7 bases and J 4 bases, leaving 11 bases between the germline ends. The CDR3 runs 13 residues. Germline V gene data show CDR1 as MNHEY and CDR2 as SMNVEV (reference sequence). CDR3 in amino acids: CASTSSEYNEQFF. The CDR3 bases are TGTGCCAGCACCTCCTCCGAGTACAATGAGCAGTTCTTC.

V is TRBV5-5 and J is TRBJ1-2; D not certain. Germline V gene data show CDR1 as SGHKS and CDR2 as YYEKEE (reference sequence). V gave up 1 base and J gave up 6 bases, with 10 bases separating them. The CDR3 runs to 13 residues. The CDR3 region is CASSLYIGDGYTF. CDR3 in DNA: TGTGCCAGCAGCTTGTATATTGGGGATGGCTACACCTTC.

This clone was counted a few times. This sequence joins TRBV8-2 and TRBJ1-4; the table's D call of TRBD1 was not tested on the DNA. TRBV8-2 has pseudogene status. The CDR3 has 24 amino acids. The DNA for the CDR3 is TGTGGCAGTGCATCCGCAGCCCTGCTCGTGCCCCCGCAGGGGTCTCCTCCAACTTTTGAAAAACTGTTTTTT. This translates into CGSASAALLVPPQGSPPTFEKLFF.

CDR3 loop: CASSLAGTTMGTEAFF. The DNA for the CDR3 is TGCGCCAGCAGCTTGGCCGGCACCACGATGGGCACTGAAGCTTTCTTT. The rearrangement joins TRBV5-1 to TRBJ1-1, with D unresolved. V lost 0 bases to trimming and J lost 4 bases, with 16 bases between them. Germline V gene sequence: CDR1 SGHRS, CDR2 YFSETQ. The length of the CDR3 is 16 residues.

The rearrangement links TRBV30 to TRBJ2-7, with 9 bases aligning to TRBD1. V was pared by 2 bases and J by 1 base, with 3 bases of the junction left unmatched. The CDR3 has 14 amino acids. Germline V gene data show CDR1 as GTSNPN and CDR2 as SVGIG (reference sequence). This CDR3 is CAWSTGTGSYEQYF. The CDR3 bases are TGTGCCTGGAGTACCGGGACAGGGTCCTACGAGCAGTACTTC.

V is TRBV4-3 and J is TRBJ2-7, with D perhaps assigned TRBD1 or TRBD2 (6 bases each). The CDR3 runs 15 residues. Trimming took 0 bases from V and 10 from J, leaving 19 bases between them. The germline gives CDR1 LGHNA, CDR2 YSLEER. The CDR3 is CASSQDPRGTLNQYF. CDR3 in DNA: TGCGCCAGCAGCCAAGATCCAAGGGGGACTTTAAATCAGTACTTC.

The chain employs TRBV7-2 and TRBJ1-2; the match to TRBD1 covers 9 bases. V dropped 1 base and J dropped 5; count of bases not matched to a gene: 11. Germline V gene data show CDR1 as SGHTA and CDR2 as FQGNSA. The CDR3 covers 17 residues. CDR3 coding DNA: TGTGCCAGCAGCTTAGTTGGGGACAGGGAAACGCGGTATGGCTACACCTTC. Amino acids: CASSLVGDRETRYGYTF.

The CDR3 sequence: CASSKGQGQGYTF. CDR3 DNA: TGCGCCAGCAGCAAGGGACAGGGACAGGGCTACACCTTC. The chain recombines TRBV5-1 with TRBJ1-2; TRBD1 matches 9 bases. The CDR3 extends over 13 amino acids. Trimming at V came to 4 bases and at J to 8 bases, leaving 6 bases not matched to a gene. Germline V gene lookup returns CDR1 SGHRS and CDR2 YFSETQ.

The V and J genes are TRBV5-1 and TRBJ2-2; D unresolved. This CDR3 has 11 residues. Germline CDR1 and CDR2: SGHRS and YFSETQ. Trimming shortened V by 0 bases and J by 8 bases, and 2 bases separated the two germline ends. The CDR3 DNA sequence: TGCGCCAGCAGCTTGGCGGGGGAGCTGTTTTTT. Translation: CASSLAGELFF.

V usage is TRBV10-3 and J usage is TRBJ2-7; TRBD2 aligns across 11 bases. This CDR3 region has 14 residues. Germline values: CDR1 ENHRY, CDR2 SYGVKD. Trimming at V came to 6 bases and at J to 4 bases, leaving 5 bases not matched to a gene. CDR3 sequence (DNA): TGTGCCATCAGCCCGACTAGCGGGATTTACGAGCAGTACTTC. Its translation: CAISPTSGIYEQYF.

V and J are TRBV5-4 and TRBJ2-3; D is perhaps TRBD2 (6 bases). Trimming left V 3 bases short and J 0 bases short, with 11 bases between. The germline V gene has CDR1 SGHNT and CDR2 YYREEE (reference sequence). The CDR3 spans 15 residues. CDR3 nucleotides: TGTGCCAGCAGCTCCTCCGGGACTAGCACAGATACGCAGTATTTT. As protein: CASSSSGTSTDTQYF.

This rearrangement joins TRBV5-1 to TRBJ2-7, with 9 bases that match TRBD2. This CDR3 has 15 residues. Germline trimming cut 2 bases from V and 7 bases from J; bases unmatched to any gene: 10. The germline V gene has CDR1 SGHRS and CDR2 YFSETQ. This chain's CDR3 is CASSLNSGGLLEQYF. CDR3 DNA: TGCGCCAGCAGCTTAAATAGCGGGGGCCTCCTTGAGCAGTACTTC. Supplemented by reference TRBV5-1 and TRBJ2-7, the full variable domain reads KAGVTQTPRYLIKTRGQQVTLSCSPISGHRSVSWYQQTPGQGLQFLFEYFSETQRNKGNFPGRFSGRQFSNSRSEMNVSTLELGDSALYLCASSLNSGGLLEQYFGPGTRLTVT.